A selection of T cell receptor beta chains follows, all from one sample in a study of technical replicates of blood from four donors. Method: immunoSEQ multiplex PCR; TCRdb's copy keeps in-frame clones and lacks some. The sample contains approximately 90,000 clones, 95% of which appear only once. The sample comprised T cells isolated from PBMCs. The source of these receptors is a human donor in good health. The CDR3 runs from the conserved cysteine through the conserved F or W. The order of the fields is V gene, CDR3 protein.

v_gene: TRBV29-1
CDR3aa: CSVGGGVDEKLFF

v_gene: TRBV5-1
CDR3aa: CASSFTGEGYNEQFF

v_gene: TRBV5-1
CDR3aa: CASSLEGEGFIDTQYF

v_gene: TRBV9
CDR3aa: CASSVAGGSSYNEQFF

v_gene: TRBV5-1
CDR3aa: CASSLEAGRHTF

v_gene: TRBV27
CDR3aa: CASSSGQVGYNEQFF

v_gene: TRBV5-8
CDR3aa: CASSPGQGRGGYTF

v_gene: TRBV2
CDR3aa: CASSPILAGSSYEQYF

v_gene: TRBV5-5
CDR3aa: CASSSRQLGEKLFF

v_gene: TRBV7-9
CDR3aa: CASSFNDRAREQYF

v_gene: TRBV9
CDR3aa: CASSPDGIGHNEQFF

v_gene: TRBV7-6
CDR3aa: CASSSVGGNTEAFF

v_gene: TRBV4-1
CDR3aa: CASSQENFGPNQPQHF

v_gene: TRBV10-2
CDR3aa: CASITSGNSYEQYF

v_gene: TRBV4-2
CDR3aa: CASSQDIPPGRYEQYF

v_gene: TRBV30
CDR3aa: CAWSGRQGRDGYTF

v_gene: TRBV19
CDR3aa: CASSRTGGSNQPQHF

v_gene: TRBV29-1
CDR3aa: CSVVKGGNYGYTF

v_gene: TRBV2
CDR3aa: CASSERGSPLHF

v_gene: TRBV6-1
CDR3aa: CASSERASGANVLTF

v_gene: TRBV29-1
CDR3aa: CSGLDRGRGGELFF

v_gene: TRBV28
CDR3aa: CASSPRQGTVSNLPQHF

v_gene: TRBV6-1
CDR3aa: CASSGPGGQGTDTQYF

v_gene: TRBV10-2
CDR3aa: CASSWDREESPLHF

v_gene: TRBV4-1
CDR3aa: CASSQTPTVNTEAFF

v_gene: TRBV7-9
CDR3aa: CASSSDRVNSPLHF

v_gene: TRBV9
CDR3aa: CASSARTWNTEAFF

v_gene: TRBV7-3
CDR3aa: CASSFLQRGTGTTGELFF

v_gene: TRBV7-7
CDR3aa: CASSPDRVKPGELFF

v_gene: TRBV5-4
CDR3aa: CASSLSATAQYF

v_gene: TRBV5-6
CDR3aa: CASSFIQGARYGYTF

v_gene: TRBV19
CDR3aa: CASSTFLASGGTDTQYF

v_gene: TRBV19
CDR3aa: CASSTGLGEQYF

v_gene: TRBV7-9
CDR3aa: CASSNTGLGSYEQYF

v_gene: TRBV6-5
CDR3aa: CASSYSDTGNEQFF

v_gene: TRBV11-2
CDR3aa: CASSPERQGTNEQYF

v_gene: TRBV5-6
CDR3aa: CASSLDPTGYGEQFF

v_gene: TRBV5-4
CDR3aa: CATWDRMNTEAFF

v_gene: TRBV5-4
CDR3aa: CASSAKSSTHYEQYF

v_gene: TRBV14
CDR3aa: CASSREGLAGINEQFF

v_gene: TRBV10-1
CDR3aa: CASSETGTSGTQYF

v_gene: TRBV4-2
CDR3aa: CASSQASPKTAYGYTF

v_gene: TRBV29-1
CDR3aa: CSVPGGTGSYEQYF